A selection of T cell receptor beta chains follows, all from one sample in a study of CD8 T cells in ankylosing spondylitis. TCRdb re-called the 5' RACE reads with MiXCR, one entry per CDR3 protein. The top ten clones hold 0.51% of a sample with 750,000 to 850,000 distinct CDR3 sequences, around 11% of them seen once. The sequenced material came from blood, either unsorted or a sorted T cell fraction (not recorded which). The receptors were gathered from a male donor with ankylosing spondylitis. The CDR3 runs from the conserved cysteine through the conserved F or W. Fields, in order: V gene, J gene, CDR3 protein.

TRBV5-1	TRBJ2-7	CASSFTHGLADSSKQYF
TRBV5-1	TRBJ1-5	CASSKGPNQPQHF
TRBV5-1	TRBJ2-5	CASSFVDRQETQYF
TRBV6-1	TRBJ2-7	CASSDAGGGYEQYF
TRBV20-1	TRBJ1-3	CSASYRDGNTIYF
TRBV7-2	TRBJ2-7	CASSFFEDKVEQYF
TRBV4-3	TRBJ2-3	CASSQGGTSGSTDTQYF
TRBV20-1	TRBJ2-3	CSARDSPSGDTQYF
TRBV11-2	TRBJ2-1	CATARLTSGRLYRSYNEQFF
TRBV20-1	TRBJ1-1	CSAREAVGHLHAFF
TRBV12-3/TRBV12-4	TRBJ2-7	CASSLSGYNEQYF
TRBV6-5	TRBJ2-3	CASSYSLPGTDTQYF
TRBV12-3/TRBV12-4	TRBJ1-1	CASSRDRDKNTEAFF
TRBV6-5	TRBJ2-7	CASSYSDVLTTQYF
TRBV7-2	TRBJ2-2	CASSLTGQAKNTGELFF
TRBV5-1	TRBJ2-2	CASQTLVGTGDGELFF
TRBV5-6	TRBJ1-3	CASSWGQGAYSGNTIYF
TRBV4-3	TRBJ1-4	CASSQEGVRKKLFF
TRBV5-1	TRBJ2-7	CASSWAKGAPLYEQYF
TRBV9	TRBJ1-3	CASSGQGPAGNTIYF
TRBV6-5	TRBJ2-2	CASSYSTQTGELFF
TRBV7-8	TRBJ2-1	CASSLGFGYSGRRNEQFF
TRBV5-1	TRBJ1-2	CASTLDRGKGYTF
TRBV5-5	TRBJ2-1	CASSNRTGEYNEQFF
TRBV20-1	TRBJ2-7	CSARDRVTGGEQYF
TRBV9	TRBJ2-7	CASSVGAGDYEQYF
TRBV20-1	TRBJ1-5	CSAMDRNQPQHF
TRBV29-1	TRBJ1-2	CSVGHGASNYGYTF